Reported below is one T cell receptor (beta chain). The protocol was immunoSEQ multiplex PCR, while the TCRdb copy is restricted to in-frame clones and leaves out a portion. The sample consists of some 100,000 clones, roughly 78% of them appearing once. V trimming: 5 bases; J trimming: 5 bases; junction bases outside the gene matches: 4. The CDR3 is made up of 14 amino acids. The germline CDR1 and CDR2 sequences are MNHEY and SMNVEV (reference sequence). This entry is derived from a study of blood T cell repertoires in COVID-19. The wider study: Donors in the United States, Italy and Spain gave samples during acute or convalescent COVID-19.

The chain joins TRBV27 to TRBJ2-5; 11 bases line up with TRBD2. This receptor was taken from a man aged 45 to 65 with active or convalescent COVID-19. The sequencing input was peripheral blood. The CDR3 DNA sequence: TGTGCCAGCAGTGCGGGACTAGCGGTCGAGACCCAGTACTTC. Its translation: CASSAGLAVETQYF.